These 4 T cell receptor beta chains share one sample of origin, sequenced in a study of shared clonotypes between healthy human individuals. Profiled with immunoSEQ multiplex PCR; TCRdb holds only in-frame clones, not every one. Of about 480,000 clones listed, over 60% were seen once; the top ten hold under 15%. Sequencing was performed on PBMCs. The receptors stem from a woman aged 40 to 55 in good health. Some clones in this sample may be carry-over from other donors' samples.

The genes are TRBV15 and TRBJ1-1, with D perhaps matching TRBD1 (5 bases). Between the trimmed V and J ends, which lost 6 bases and 11 bases, there was a span of 19 bases. This CDR3 spans 13 amino acids. Looked up from germline, CDR1 is LNHNV and CDR2 is YYDKDF (reference sequence). The CDR3 spells CATRDNGLKWAFF. CDR3 coding DNA: TGTGCCACCAGGGACAATGGATTGAAGTGGGCTTTCTTT.

This clone came up once. The chain recombines TRBV9 with TRBJ2-3; D is perhaps TRBD1 (6 bases). Per the germline V gene, CDR1 is SGDLS and CDR2 is YYNGEE. The CDR3 is 14 amino acids. The V and J ends lost 3 bases and 3 bases respectively, with 11 bases between them. The CDR3 region has the DNA TGTGCCAGCAGCGGACAGGCGGCGACAGATACGCAGTATTTT. Its protein product is CASSGQAATDTQYF.

The chain uses TRBV4-1 and TRBJ2-7, with D unclear. V lost 0 bases to trimming and J lost 0 bases, with 9 bases between them. The germline V gene has CDR1 MGHRA and CDR2 YSYEKL. CDR3 length equals 15 residues. The CDR3 DNA reads TGCGCCAGCAGCCAAGAAACCGAGCGCTCCTACGAGCAGTACTTC. The encoded protein is CASSQETERSYEQYF.

The chain is built from TRBV6-1 and TRBJ2-3; D gene uncertain. The germline gives CDR1 MNHNS, CDR2 SASEGT. V was pared by 0 bases and J by 3 bases, with 7 bases between. CDR3 size: 14 residues. The CDR3 spells CASSEALRTDTQYF. DNA of the CDR3: TGTGCCAGCAGTGAAGCGCTTCGGACAGATACGCAGTATTTT.